These 24 T cell receptor beta chains were all obtained from the same sample, sequenced in a study of blood T cells in healthy people across ages. Sample-barcoded 5' priming and a J-beta primer mix drove a second PCR of roughly 6 to 12 cycles. TCRdb used MiXCR to reprocess the 5' RACE reads, holding one entry per CDR3 protein. The sample has 500,000 to 650,000 distinct CDR3 sequences, around 27% seen once. This sample was also put to use in a study of T cells of mothers and their children.

The sequencing input was blood. These receptor sequences come from a boy younger than 10 in good health.

The chain couples TRBV9 to TRBJ1-1, with 7 positions matching TRBD1. V shed 0 bases and J 0 bases; nucleotides not matched to a gene: 5. Germline V gene lookup returns CDR1 SGDLS and CDR2 YYNGEE. The CDR3 is 16 residues long. The CDR3 DNA reads as TGTGCCAGCAGCGTAGATCAGACAGGGTTGAACACTGAAGCTTTCTTT. Translating gives CASSVDQTGLNTEAFF.

This clonotype was detected a few times. In nucleotides, the CDR3 is TGTGCCAGCAGTTTAGGGGGAGTAGCGCCCTACAATGAGCAGTTCTTC. It codes for CASSLGGVAPYNEQFF. V and J are TRBV12-3 or TRBV12-4 and TRBJ2-1; the D gene is possibly TRBD2 (5 bases). V was pared by 1 base and J by 2 bases, with 12 bases between. The CDR3 has 16 residues.

This chain links TRBV12-5 with TRBJ1-5, with 8 bases identical to TRBD1. Germline lookup yields CDR1 LGHNT and CDR2 FRNRAP. The V gene end was trimmed by 6 bases and the J gene end by 3 bases; junction bases not matched to a gene: 7. The CDR3 loop spans 15 amino acids. CDR3 in amino acids: CASGPQGAPNQPQHF. CDR3 DNA: TGTGCTAGTGGGCCCCAGGGGGCGCCCAATCAGCCCCAGCATTTT.

This clonotype occurred a few times. The V call is TRBV13, the J call TRBJ1-6; 8 bases line up with TRBD1. Germline loops: CDR1 PRHDT, CDR2 FYEKMQ (reference sequence). Losses at the gene ends were 0 bases for V and 10 bases for J; bases not matched to a gene: 5. CDR3 length: 15 amino acids. The CDR3 protein is CASSLGDRDGSPLHF. The CDR3 nucleotides read TGTGCCAGCAGCTTAGGGGACAGGGATGGATCACCCCTCCACTTT.

The J gene is TRBJ2-2, the V gene TRBV7-9; D not certain. With 3 bases removed from V and 6 bases from J, the gap between germline ends came to 11 bases. This CDR3 has 14 residues. CDR1 and CDR2 (germline): SEHNR, FQNEAQ (reference sequence). The CDR3 nucleotides read TGTGCCAGCAGCTTCGACTCCTCAGCCGGGGAGCTGTTTTTT. It codes for CASSFDSSAGELFF. Full variable domain (remainder filled in from reference TRBV7-9 and TRBJ2-2): DTGVSQNPRHKITKRGQNVTFRCDPISEHNRLYWYRQTLGQGPEFLTYFQNEAQLEKSRLLSDRFSAERPKGSFSTLEIQRTEQGDSAMYLCASSFDSSAGELFFGEGSRLTVL.

This clonotype occurred a few times. The chain joins TRBV20-1 to TRBJ1-1; D not resolved. CDR1 and CDR2 from the germline V gene are DFQATT and SNEGSKA (reference sequence). This CDR3 contains 16 residues. Trimming took off 0 bases at V and 0 bases at J, with 14 bases between the two ends. This CDR3 reads CSARDWEKDLNTEAFF. Here the CDR3 DNA reads TGCAGTGCTAGAGATTGGGAGAAGGATCTGAACACTGAAGCTTTCTTT.

This clonotype was seen ten or more times. This chain joins TRBV3-1 and TRBJ2-5; TRBD2 matches at 7 bases. The CDR3 extends over 12 amino acids. From germline, CDR1 is LGHDT and CDR2 YNNKEL (reference sequence). V was clipped by 8 bases and J by 2 bases; unmatched bases: 2. The CDR3, as DNA: TGTGCCAGCGCCGGGGGGCAAGAGACCCAGTACTTC. Protein: CASAGGQETQYF.

The genes are TRBV20-1 and TRBJ1-1; no clear D. This CDR3 region has 14 residues. Looked up from germline, CDR1 is DFQATT and CDR2 is SNEGSKA (reference sequence). Deletions cut 3 bases from V and 4 bases from J, with 15 bases between. CDR3 sequence (DNA): TGCAGTGCTAGGGGCCAGGAGGGAATCACTGAAGCTTTCTTT. This codes for CSARGQEGITEAFF.

This chain uses TRBV4-3 with TRBJ2-1; D remains unclear. TRBJ2-7 matches the DNA end more closely, so the J call is doubtful. This CDR3 is built from 13 residues. CDR1 and CDR2 (germline): LGHNA, YSLEER. CDR3 DNA: TGCGCCAGCAGCCAGCTTCCATCCTACGAGCAGTACTTC. The encoded protein is CASSQLPSYEQYF.

CDR3 bases: TGCGCCAGCAGCCAAGGAGACGGGATGGGCTCCTACAATGAGCAGTTCTTC. As protein: CASSQGDGMGSYNEQFF. The chain uses TRBV4-3 and TRBJ2-1, with D possibly being TRBD2 (5 bases). The CDR3 spans 17 residues. Trimming pared 1 base from V and 0 bases from J, leaving 13 bases between. The germline gives CDR1 LGHNA, CDR2 YSLEER.

This rearrangement joins TRBV6-6 to TRBJ2-1, with 9 nucleotides matching TRBD1. The J call may not be correct, given that the DNA end is closer to TRBJ2-7. The CDR3 runs to 14 residues. Per germline, CDR1 MNHNY and CDR2 SVGAGI (reference sequence). The CDR3 spells CASRGTGQIGEQYF. CDR3 coding DNA: TGTGCCAGCAGGGGGACAGGGCAAATCGGCGAGCAGTACTTC.

This clonotype has more than one count but fewer than ten. This chain joins TRBV5-4 and TRBJ2-2; 8 bases are shared with TRBD1. Trimming at V came to 5 bases and at J to 6 bases, leaving 12 bases not matched to a gene. There are 16 residues in the CDR3. Germline V lookup: CDR1 SGHNT, CDR2 YYREEE (reference sequence). The DNA for the CDR3 is TGTGCCAGCAGGTCTTCAGGACAGGGATCATCCGGGGAGCTGTTTTTT. Translated, it gives CASRSSGQGSSGELFF.

This clonotype was seen a few times. J is TRBJ2-1 and V is TRBV12-3 or TRBV12-4; 10 bases map to TRBD2. Trimming took 8 bases from V and 5 from J; bases not matched to a gene: 18. The CDR3 extends over 18 amino acids. The CDR3 is CASLNGKERGGFDNEQFF. In DNA form, the CDR3 reads TGTGCCAGCCTAAATGGGAAGGAGCGGGGGGGTTTCGACAATGAGCAGTTCTTC.

The chain couples TRBV14 to TRBJ2-7; TRBD2 agrees at 12 bases. The DNA end is a closer match to TRBJ2-1, so the J assignment may be wrong. The CDR3 is 15 amino acids. CDR1 and CDR2 (germline): SGHDN, FVKESK. The CDR3 nucleotides read TGTGCCAGCAGCCTTCTAGCGGGGGGGCATTCTGAGCAGTTCTTC. It is translated as CASSLLAGGHSEQFF.

The chain recombines TRBV5-4 with TRBJ2-7, with 9 bases matching TRBD2. The CDR3 has 17 residues. V trimming: 8 bases; J trimming: 2 bases; junction bases outside the gene matches: 17. Germline V gene data show CDR1 as SGHNT and CDR2 as YYREEE (reference sequence). CDR3 DNA: TGTGCCAGTAGCCCGGGGGGGAGCGGGAGGAAGACCTACGAGCAGTACTTC. Translating it yields CASSPGGSGRKTYEQYF.

This clonotype was seen only a few times. This chain joins TRBV4-2 and TRBJ2-5; D possibly uses TRBD1 or TRBD2 (5 bases each). CDR3 length: 16 amino acids. Trimming shortened V by 0 bases and J by 5 bases, and 16 bases separated the two germline ends. Germline V gene data show CDR1 as LGHNA and CDR2 as YNFKEQ. Here the CDR3 reads CASSQESPGRGETQYF. CDR3 nucleotide sequence: TGTGCCAGCAGCCAAGAGTCACCGGGAAGGGGTGAGACCCAGTACTTC.

The chain combines TRBV11-2 with TRBJ1-4; D perhaps matches TRBD1 (5 bases). Trimming stripped 6 bases from V and 7 bases from J, with 21 bases between. Germline V gene lookup returns CDR1 SGHAT and CDR2 FQNNGV. The CDR3 spans 16 residues. For the CDR3, the DNA is TGTGCCAGCAGACCAGGGTGGGAACAGAGGGTTGAAAAACTGTTTTTT. The encoded protein is CASRPGWEQRVEKLFF.

The genes are TRBV29-1 and TRBJ2-7; 11 bases match TRBD2. V dropped 4 bases and J dropped 2; count of bases not matched to a gene: 13. The CDR3 runs 17 residues. Germline-derived CDR1 and CDR2 are SQVTM and ANQGSEA. CDR3 sequence reads: CSVGTSGRLDGPYEQYF. The CDR3, as DNA: TGCAGCGTTGGAACTAGCGGGAGACTAGACGGCCCCTACGAGCAGTACTTC.

In this sample, this clonotype turned up once. One end of the junction does not line up with germline, which may come from a read error. The gene calls are TRBV10-3 and TRBJ2-7, with 7 positions matching TRBD1. Germline-derived CDR1 and CDR2 are ENHRY and SYGVKD. The CDR3 runs 15 residues. The CDR3 spells CSISERQGDLAGQRF. In nucleotides, the CDR3 is TGTTCCATCAGTGAAAGACAGGGAGATCTGGCCGGGCAGCGCTTC.

This clonotype was counted a few times. V and J are TRBV6-1 and TRBJ2-6; weak D call: TRBD1 (5 bases). CDR3 length: 18 residues. Trimming removed 4 bases from V and 2 bases from J, with 18 bases in between. The V gene's germline CDR1 is MNHNS and CDR2 SASEGT. The CDR3: CASSALTVGSPGANVLTF. Here the CDR3 DNA reads TGTGCCAGCAGTGCCCTGACAGTCGGGTCCCCTGGGGCCAACGTCCTGACTTTC.

This chain joins TRBV10-3 and TRBJ1-3; 9 bases align to TRBD1. Trimming cost V 9 bases and J 4 bases; bases outside gene matches: 22. The CDR3 totals 19 residues. From germline, CDR1 is ENHRY and CDR2 SYGVKD. The CDR3 sequence is CAMRWALEIQGAGGNTIYF. The CDR3 bases are TGTGCCATGCGATGGGCGTTGGAGATACAGGGGGCAGGAGGAAACACCATATATTTT.

This chain uses TRBV6-5 with TRBJ1-2; the D is unclear. The CDR3 contains 15 residues. Germline CDR1 is MNHEY and CDR2 is SVGAGI. The V end was cut by 5 bases, the J end by 2 bases, with 15 bases between. CDR3 sequence reads: CASSPDPTRNYGYTF. In DNA, the CDR3 is TGTGCCAGCAGTCCCGACCCGACAAGAAACTATGGCTACACCTTC.

The chain has TRBV10-3 and TRBJ1-1, with 9 nucleotides matching TRBD1. V lost 0 bases, J lost 1 base, and 3 bases stayed unmatched. The CDR3 is 16 residues long. Germline V gives CDR1 ENHRY, CDR2 SYGVKD. The CDR3 nucleotides read TGTGCCATCAGTGAGTCGGGACAGGGTTGGAACACTGAAGCTTTCTTT. This sequence encodes CAISESGQGWNTEAFF.

This clonotype was counted between two and nine times. The chain couples TRBV30 to TRBJ2-7, with 9 bases fitting TRBD2. Germline CDR1 and CDR2: GTSNPN and SVGIG (reference sequence). The CDR3 has 15 amino acids. Trimming removed 3 bases from V and 4 bases from J; junction bases left unmatched: 10. The CDR3 protein is CAWSLEVREGYEQYF. In nucleotides, the CDR3 is TGTGCCTGGAGCCTGGAGGTGCGGGAGGGTTACGAGCAGTACTTC.